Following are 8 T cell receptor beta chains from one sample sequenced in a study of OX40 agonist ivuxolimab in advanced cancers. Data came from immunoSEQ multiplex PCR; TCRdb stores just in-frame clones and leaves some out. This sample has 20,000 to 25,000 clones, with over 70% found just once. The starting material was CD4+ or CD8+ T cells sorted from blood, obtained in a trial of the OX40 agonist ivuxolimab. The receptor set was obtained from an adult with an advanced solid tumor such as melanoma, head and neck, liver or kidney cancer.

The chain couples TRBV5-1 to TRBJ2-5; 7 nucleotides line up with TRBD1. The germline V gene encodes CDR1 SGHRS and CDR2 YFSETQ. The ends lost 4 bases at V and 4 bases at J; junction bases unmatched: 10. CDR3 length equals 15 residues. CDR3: CASSAKTGNGETQYF. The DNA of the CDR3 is TGCGCCAGCAGCGCTAAGACAGGGAACGGAGAGACCCAGTACTTC.

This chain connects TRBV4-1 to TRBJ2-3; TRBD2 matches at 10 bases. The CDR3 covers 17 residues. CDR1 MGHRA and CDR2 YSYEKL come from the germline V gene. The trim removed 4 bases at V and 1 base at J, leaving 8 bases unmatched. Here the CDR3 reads CASSRYLGTSGTDTQYF. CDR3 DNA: TGCGCCAGCAGCCGCTACCTTGGGACTAGCGGCACAGATACGCAGTATTTT.

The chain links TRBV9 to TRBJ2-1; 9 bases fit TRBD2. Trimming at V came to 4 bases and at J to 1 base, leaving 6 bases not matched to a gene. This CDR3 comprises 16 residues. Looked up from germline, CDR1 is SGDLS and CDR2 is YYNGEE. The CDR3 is CASSPEGLASYNEQFF. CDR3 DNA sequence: TGTGCCAGCAGCCCCGAGGGACTAGCATCCTACAATGAGCAGTTCTTC. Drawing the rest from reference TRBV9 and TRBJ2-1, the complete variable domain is DSGVTQTPKHLITATGQRVTLRCSPRSGDLSVYWYQQSLDQGLQFLIQYYNGEERAKGNILERFSAQQFPDLHSELNLSSLELGDSALYFCASSPEGLASYNEQFFGPGTRLTVL.

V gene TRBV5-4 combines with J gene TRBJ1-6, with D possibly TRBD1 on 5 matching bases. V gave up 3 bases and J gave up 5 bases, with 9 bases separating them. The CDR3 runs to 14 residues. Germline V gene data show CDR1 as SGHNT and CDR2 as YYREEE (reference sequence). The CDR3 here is CASSSDIDNSPLHF. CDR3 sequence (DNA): TGTGCCAGCAGCTCGGACATAGATAATTCACCCCTCCACTTT. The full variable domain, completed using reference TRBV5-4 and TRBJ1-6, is ETGVTQSPTHLIKTRGQQVTLRCSSQSGHNTVSWYQQALGQGPQFIFQYYREEENGRGNFPPRFSGLQFPNYSSELNVNALELDDSALYLCASSSDIDNSPLHFGNGTRLTVT.

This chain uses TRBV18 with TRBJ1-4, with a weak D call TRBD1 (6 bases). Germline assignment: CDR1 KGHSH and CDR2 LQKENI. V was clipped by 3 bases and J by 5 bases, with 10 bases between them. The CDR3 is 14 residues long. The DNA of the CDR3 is TGTGCCAGCTCACCGAAACAGGGCAATGAAAAACTGTTTTTT. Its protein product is CASSPKQGNEKLFF.

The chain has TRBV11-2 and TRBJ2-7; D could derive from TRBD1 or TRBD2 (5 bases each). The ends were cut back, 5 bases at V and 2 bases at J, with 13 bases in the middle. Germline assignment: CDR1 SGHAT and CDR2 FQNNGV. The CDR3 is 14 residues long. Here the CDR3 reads CASSPLGRAYEQYF. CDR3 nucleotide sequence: TGTGCCAGCAGCCCCCTGGGACGGGCCTACGAGCAGTACTTC.

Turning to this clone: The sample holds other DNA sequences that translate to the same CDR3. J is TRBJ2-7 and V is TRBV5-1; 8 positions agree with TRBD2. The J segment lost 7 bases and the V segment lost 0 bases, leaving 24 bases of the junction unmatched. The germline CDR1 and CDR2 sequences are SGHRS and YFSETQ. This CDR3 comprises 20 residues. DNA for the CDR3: TGCGCCAGCAGCTTGGGCCCGTTCGCTCGGGGGACTAGTGGGGCTTTGGAGCAGTACTTC. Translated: CASSLGPFARGTSGALEQYF.

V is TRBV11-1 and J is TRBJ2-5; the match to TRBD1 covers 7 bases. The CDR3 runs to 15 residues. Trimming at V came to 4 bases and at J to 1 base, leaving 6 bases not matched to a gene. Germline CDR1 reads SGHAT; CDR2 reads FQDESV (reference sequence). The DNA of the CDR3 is TGTGCCAGCAGCTCACCCCAGGGGGTCCAAGAGACCCAGTACTTC. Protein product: CASSSPQGVQETQYF.